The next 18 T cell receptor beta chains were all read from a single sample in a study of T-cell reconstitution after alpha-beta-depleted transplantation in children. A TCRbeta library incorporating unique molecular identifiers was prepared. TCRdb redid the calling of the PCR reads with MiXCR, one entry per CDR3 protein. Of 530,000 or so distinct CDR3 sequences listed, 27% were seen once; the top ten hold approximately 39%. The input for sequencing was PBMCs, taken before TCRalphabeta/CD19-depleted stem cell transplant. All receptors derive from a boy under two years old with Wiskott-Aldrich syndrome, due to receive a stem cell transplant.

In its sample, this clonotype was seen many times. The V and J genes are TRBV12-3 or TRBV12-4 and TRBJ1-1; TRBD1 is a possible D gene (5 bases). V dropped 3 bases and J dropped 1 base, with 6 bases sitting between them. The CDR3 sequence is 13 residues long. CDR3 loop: CASSFTGNTEAFF. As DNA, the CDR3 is TGTGCCAGCAGTTTCACAGGGAACACTGAAGCTTTCTTT.

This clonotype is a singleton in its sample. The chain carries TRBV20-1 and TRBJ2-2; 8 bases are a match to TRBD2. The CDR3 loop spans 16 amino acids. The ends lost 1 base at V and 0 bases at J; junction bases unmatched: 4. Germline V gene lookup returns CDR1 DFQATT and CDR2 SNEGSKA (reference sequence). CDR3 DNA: TGCAGTGCTAGAGTTAGCGGGAACGCGAACACCGGGGAGCTGTTTTTT. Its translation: CSARVSGNANTGELFF.

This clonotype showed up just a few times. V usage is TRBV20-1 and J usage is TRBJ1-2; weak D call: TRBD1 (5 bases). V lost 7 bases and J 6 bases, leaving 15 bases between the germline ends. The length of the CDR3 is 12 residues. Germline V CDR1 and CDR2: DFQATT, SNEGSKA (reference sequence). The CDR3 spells CSVIGRGNGYTF. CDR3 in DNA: TGCAGTGTGATCGGCCGGGGCAATGGCTACACCTTC.

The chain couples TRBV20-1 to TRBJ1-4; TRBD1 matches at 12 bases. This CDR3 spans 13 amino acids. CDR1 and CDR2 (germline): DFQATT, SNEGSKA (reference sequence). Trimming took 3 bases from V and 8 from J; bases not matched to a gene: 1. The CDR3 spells CSARGQGAEKLFF. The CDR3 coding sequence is TGCAGTGCTAGGGGACAGGGGGCGGAAAAACTGTTTTTT.

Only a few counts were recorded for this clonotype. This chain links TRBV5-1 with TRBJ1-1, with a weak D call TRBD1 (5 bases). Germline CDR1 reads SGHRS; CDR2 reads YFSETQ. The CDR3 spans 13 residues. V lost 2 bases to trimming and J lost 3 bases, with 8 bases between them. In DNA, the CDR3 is TGCGCCAGCAGCTTCGGGGGAGACACTGAAGCTTTCTTT. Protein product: CASSFGGDTEAFF.

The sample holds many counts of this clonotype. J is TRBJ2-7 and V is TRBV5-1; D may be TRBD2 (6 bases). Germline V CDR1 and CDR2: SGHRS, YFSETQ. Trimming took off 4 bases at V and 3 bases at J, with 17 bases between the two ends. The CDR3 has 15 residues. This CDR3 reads CASSLYGGIIYEQYF. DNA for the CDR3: TGCGCCAGCAGCCTGTATGGCGGGATCATCTACGAGCAGTACTTC.

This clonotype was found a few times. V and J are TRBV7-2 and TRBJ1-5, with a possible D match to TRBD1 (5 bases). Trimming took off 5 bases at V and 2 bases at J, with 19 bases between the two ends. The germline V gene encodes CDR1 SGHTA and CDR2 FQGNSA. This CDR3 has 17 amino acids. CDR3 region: CASSLPRGGAGNQPQHF. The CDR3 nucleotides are TGTGCCAGCAGCCTACCTAGGGGTGGGGCGGGCAATCAGCCCCAGCATTTT.

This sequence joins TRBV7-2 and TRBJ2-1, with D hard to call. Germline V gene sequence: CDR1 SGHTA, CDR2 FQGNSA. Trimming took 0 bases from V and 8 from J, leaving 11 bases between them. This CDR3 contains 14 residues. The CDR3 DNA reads TGTGCCAGCAGCTTAGCGATCCGACGCGATGAGCAGTTCTTC. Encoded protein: CASSLAIRRDEQFF. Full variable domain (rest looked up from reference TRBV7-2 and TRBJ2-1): GAGVSQSPSNKVTEKGKDVELRCDPISGHTALYWYRQSLGQGLEFLIYFQGNSAPDKSGLPSDRFSAERTGGSVSTLTIQRTQQEDSAVYLCASSLAIRRDEQFFGPGTRLTVL.

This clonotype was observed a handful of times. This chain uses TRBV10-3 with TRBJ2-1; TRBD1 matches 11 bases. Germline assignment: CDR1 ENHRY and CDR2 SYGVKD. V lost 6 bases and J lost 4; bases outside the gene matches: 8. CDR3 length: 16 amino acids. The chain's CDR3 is CAIRRGGQGDYNEQFF. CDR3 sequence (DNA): TGTGCCATCAGGAGAGGGGGACAGGGGGATTACAATGAGCAGTTCTTC.

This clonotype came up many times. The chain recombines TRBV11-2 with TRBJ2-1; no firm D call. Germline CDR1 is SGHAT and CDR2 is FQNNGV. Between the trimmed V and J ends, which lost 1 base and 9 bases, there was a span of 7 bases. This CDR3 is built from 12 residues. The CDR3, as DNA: TGTGCCAGCAGCTTAGGTAGAACTGAGCAGTTCTTC. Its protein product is CASSLGRTEQFF.

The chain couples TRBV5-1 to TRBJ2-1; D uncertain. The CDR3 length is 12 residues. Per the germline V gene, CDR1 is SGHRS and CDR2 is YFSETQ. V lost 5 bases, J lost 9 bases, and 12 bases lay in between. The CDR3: CASSLPLAEQFF. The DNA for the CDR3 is TGCGCCAGCAGTTTGCCATTGGCTGAGCAGTTCTTC.

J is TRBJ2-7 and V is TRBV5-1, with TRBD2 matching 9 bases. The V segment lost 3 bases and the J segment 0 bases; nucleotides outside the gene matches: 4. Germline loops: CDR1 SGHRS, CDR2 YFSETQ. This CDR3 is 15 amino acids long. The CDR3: CASSSGLAASYEQYF. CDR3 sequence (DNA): TGCGCCAGCAGCTCGGGACTAGCCGCCTCCTACGAGCAGTACTTC.

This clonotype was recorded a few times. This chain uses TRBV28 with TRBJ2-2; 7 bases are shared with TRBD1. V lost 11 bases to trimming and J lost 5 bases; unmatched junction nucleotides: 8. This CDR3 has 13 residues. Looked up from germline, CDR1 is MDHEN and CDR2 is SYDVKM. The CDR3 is CAARTGFTGELFF. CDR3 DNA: TGTGCCGCCCGGACAGGTTTTACCGGGGAGCTGTTTTTT.

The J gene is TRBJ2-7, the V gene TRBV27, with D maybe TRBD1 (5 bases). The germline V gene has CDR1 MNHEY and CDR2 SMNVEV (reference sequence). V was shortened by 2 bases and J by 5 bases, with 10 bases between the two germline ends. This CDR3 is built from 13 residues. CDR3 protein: CASSLDRADEQYF. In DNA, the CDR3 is TGTGCCAGCAGTTTAGACAGAGCCGACGAGCAGTACTTC.

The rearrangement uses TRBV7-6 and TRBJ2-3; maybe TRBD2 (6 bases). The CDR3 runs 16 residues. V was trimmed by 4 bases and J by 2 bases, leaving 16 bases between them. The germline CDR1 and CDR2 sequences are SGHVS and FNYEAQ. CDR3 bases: TGTGCCAGCAGCTCGCAACCGGGACTTTCCACAGATACGCAGTATTTT. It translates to CASSSQPGLSTDTQYF.

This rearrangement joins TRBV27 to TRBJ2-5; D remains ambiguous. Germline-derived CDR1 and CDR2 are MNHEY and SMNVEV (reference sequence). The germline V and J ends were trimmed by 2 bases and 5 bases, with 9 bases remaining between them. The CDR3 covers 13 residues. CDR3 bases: TGTGCCAGCAGTTTAAACTGGTGGGAGACCCAGTACTTC. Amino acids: CASSLNWWETQYF.

The CDR3 DNA is TGCAGTGCTAGAGCGAATTACAGGGGAAACACCATATATTTT. It yields the protein CSARANYRGNTIYF. This chain joins TRBV20-1 and TRBJ1-3, with D possibly being TRBD1 (5 bases). Deletions cut 1 base from V and 4 bases from J, with 11 bases between. Germline V gives CDR1 DFQATT, CDR2 SNEGSKA (reference sequence). The CDR3 runs 14 residues.

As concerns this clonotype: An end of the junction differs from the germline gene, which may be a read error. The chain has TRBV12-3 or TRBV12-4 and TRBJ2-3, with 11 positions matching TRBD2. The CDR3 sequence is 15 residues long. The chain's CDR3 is CASSFSGRALDPQYF. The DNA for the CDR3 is TGTGCCAGCAGTTTTAGCGGGAGGGCCCTAGATCCGCAGTATTTT.